This passage covers 20 T cell receptor beta chains from one sample sequenced in a study of T cell responses to AZD1222 COVID-19 vaccine. Sequenced by immunoSEQ multiplex PCR; TCRdb stores in-frame clones only, minus some. The sample shows about 86,000 clones, around 80% of them seen only once. The material was peripheral blood, obtained on day 0 of AZD1222 vaccination. Source of these receptors: an adult in good health.

This clone was picked up a small number of times. The V and J genes are TRBV11-2 and TRBJ1-1; D gene ambiguous. The V end was cut by 3 bases, the J end by 1 base, with 6 bases between. The germline gives CDR1 SGHAT, CDR2 FQNNGV. The CDR3 spans 13 residues. The DNA of the CDR3 is TGTGCCAGCAGCTTCAACAGGAACACTGAAGCTTTCTTT. This translates into CASSFNRNTEAFF.

This clone was seen a handful of times. The rearrangement uses TRBV7-9 and TRBJ1-1; the D gene is possibly TRBD1 (6 bases). CDR1 and CDR2 from the germline V gene are SEHNR and FQNEAQ (reference sequence). V was pared by 5 bases and J by 0 bases, with 10 bases between. CDR3 length: 14 amino acids. The CDR3 DNA follows: TGTGCCAGCAGCGTATGGACAGTGAACACTGAAGCTTTCTTT. This gives the protein CASSVWTVNTEAFF. The full variable domain, with the rest looked up from reference TRBV7-9 and TRBJ1-1, is DTGVSQNPRHKITKRGQNVTFRCDPISEHNRLYWYRQTLGQGPEFLTYFQNEAQLEKSRLLSDRFSAERPKGSFSTLEIQRTEQGDSAMYLCASSVWTVNTEAFFGQGTRLTVV.

This rearrangement joins TRBV5-8 to TRBJ1-2; 8 positions agree with TRBD1. The germline V gene encodes CDR1 SGHTS and CDR2 YDEGEE. Trimming at V came to 4 bases and at J to 4 bases, leaving 12 bases not matched to a gene. The CDR3 extends over 16 amino acids. CDR3 in amino acids: CASSPRGAGGLYGYTF. CDR3 nucleotide sequence: TGTGCCAGCAGCCCAAGAGGGGCAGGGGGCCTCTATGGCTACACCTTC.

This clone was seen only a few times. The chain carries TRBV15 and TRBJ2-2; 7 bases align to TRBD1. The ends lost 2 bases at V and 7 bases at J; junction bases unmatched: 7. Germline values: CDR1 LNHNV, CDR2 YYDKDF (reference sequence). This CDR3 has 15 residues. The CDR3 nucleotides are TGTGCCACCAGCAGATACAGGGGAAGCGGCGGGGAGCTGTTTTTT. Translation gives CATSRYRGSGGELFF.

The CDR3 sequence is CVRSPFPPEAGELFF. The CDR3 bases are TGTGTCAGAAGCCCCTTCCCCCCGGAAGCCGGGGAGCTGTTTTTT. V usage is TRBV7-5 and J usage is TRBJ2-2. TRBV7-5 has pseudogene status. The CDR3 is made up of 15 amino acids.

This clone was observed a single time. This chain joins TRBV7-8 and TRBJ1-5; tentatively, D is TRBD1 (5 bases). V lost 5 bases to trimming and J lost 0 bases, with 17 bases between them. This CDR3 contains 17 residues. Per the germline V gene, CDR1 is SGHVS and CDR2 is FQNEAQ. The DNA for the CDR3 is TGTGCCAGCAGCCCCCAGCTGACAGCATATAGCAATCAGCCCCAGCATTTT. As protein: CASSPQLTAYSNQPQHF.

The J gene is TRBJ1-3, the V gene TRBV21-1. TRBV21-1 is a pseudogene. CDR3 length: 12 amino acids. CDR3 residues: CASLQYRNTIYF. The CDR3 DNA is TGTGCCAGCCTACAATATAGAAACACCATATATTTT.

DNA of the CDR3: TGTGCCAGCAGTTTACTTTCCCCCAGCGAGCAGTACTTC. This translates into CASSLLSPSEQYF. The rearrangement joins TRBV6-2 or TRBV6-3 to TRBJ2-7; D is uncertain. There are 13 residues in the CDR3. Looked up from germline, CDR1 is MNHEY and CDR2 is SVGEGT. Trimming cost V 4 bases and J 6 bases, with 13 bases left between them.

This clone has more than one count but fewer than ten. Other nucleotide sequences in the sample specify the same CDR3. The CDR3 is CASSPVTDTQYF. The CDR3 DNA is TGTGCCAGCAGCCCCGTGACAGATACGCAGTATTTT. This chain links TRBV7-2 with TRBJ2-3; D gene unclear. The germline V gene encodes CDR1 SGHTA and CDR2 FQGNSA. V dropped 5 bases and J dropped 3 bases, with 6 bases sitting between them. The CDR3 runs 12 residues.

The chain uses TRBV7-2 and TRBJ2-1; unclear D gene. Germline V lookup: CDR1 SGHTA, CDR2 FQGNSA. The CDR3 is 17 amino acids. V lost 2 bases and J 0 bases, leaving 14 bases between the germline ends. In nucleotides, the CDR3 is TGTGCCAGCAGCTTAATCGATCGAGGCAGCTCCTACAATGAGCAGTTCTTC. It yields the protein CASSLIDRGSSYNEQFF.

This clone appeared a single time. The genes are TRBV5-1 and TRBJ2-2; 10 bases line up with TRBD2. The CDR3 is made up of 16 amino acids. The V gene end was trimmed by 4 bases and the J gene end by 6 bases; junction bases not matched to a gene: 9. The V gene's germline CDR1 is SGHRS and CDR2 YFSETQ. The CDR3 sequence is CASSIPLAGDAGELFF. The CDR3 DNA is TGCGCCAGCAGCATCCCGCTAGCGGGAGACGCCGGGGAGCTGTTTTTT.

The chain employs TRBV7-7 and TRBJ2-1; 7 bases align to TRBD1. Trimming took 5 bases from V and 4 from J; bases not matched to a gene: 8. The CDR3 has 15 amino acids. Germline-derived CDR1 and CDR2 are SSHAT and FNYEAQ (reference sequence). The CDR3 region is CASSPTGTVYNEQFF. The CDR3 nucleotides read TGTGCCAGCAGCCCTACCGGGACAGTTTACAATGAGCAGTTCTTC.

The rearrangement joins TRBV30 to TRBJ2-5; 8 bases fit TRBD1. This CDR3 spans 13 amino acids. Germline CDR1 is GTSNPN and CDR2 is SVGIG (reference sequence). V was clipped by 4 bases and J by 5 bases; unmatched bases: 6. In DNA, the CDR3 is TGTGCCTGGACCTATAGGACAGGGGAGACCCAGTACTTC. Amino acids: CAWTYRTGETQYF. The whole variable domain, filled in from reference TRBV30 and TRBJ2-5, reads SQTIHQWPATLVQPVGSPLSLECTVEGTSNPNLYWYRQAAGRGLQLLFYSVGIGQISSEVPQNLSASRPQDRQFILSSKKLLLSDSGFYLCAWTYRTGETQYFGPGTRLLVL.

V is TRBV12-5 and J is TRBJ2-1, with TRBD2 identical over 11 bases. The CDR3 spans 15 residues. Trimming at V came to 5 bases and at J to 5 bases, leaving 5 bases not matched to a gene. Germline V lookup: CDR1 LGHNT, CDR2 FRNRAP. The DNA of the CDR3 is TGTGCTAGTGGTGTCGGGACTAGCGGTGACAATGAGCAGTTCTTC. Protein sequence: CASGVGTSGDNEQFF.

The chain joins TRBV5-6 to TRBJ1-2; D is undetermined. V lost 0 bases and J lost 5, with 17 bases in between. Germline-derived CDR1 and CDR2 are SGHDT and YYEEEE. The CDR3 contains 16 residues. Here the CDR3 reads CASSLGLSPKWYGYTF. The DNA of the CDR3 is TGTGCCAGCAGCTTGGGCCTAAGTCCTAAGTGGTATGGCTACACCTTC.

This clone has only a few counts. This rearrangement joins TRBV12-3 or TRBV12-4 to TRBJ2-2, with D perhaps assigned TRBD1 or TRBD2 (6 bases each). V gave up 5 bases and J gave up 5 bases, with 9 bases separating them. The CDR3 has 13 residues. The CDR3, as DNA: TGTGCCAGCAGTAAAGGGGGGACCGGGGAGCTGTTTTTT. This sequence encodes CASSKGGTGELFF.

CDR3: CASSLDPGSPYEQYF. The CDR3 nucleotides read TGTGCCAGCAGCTTAGATCCCGGTAGCCCCTACGAGCAGTACTTC. The chain employs TRBV7-2 and TRBJ2-7, with no clear D. V shed 1 base and J shed 2 bases, with 12 bases lying between them. The CDR3 loop spans 15 amino acids. CDR1 is SGHTA, CDR2 FQGNSA, per germline. The entire variable domain, with the rest obtained from reference TRBV7-2 and TRBJ2-7, is as follows: GAGVSQSPSNKVTEKGKDVELRCDPISGHTALYWYRQSLGQGLEFLIYFQGNSAPDKSGLPSDRFSAERTGGSVSTLTIQRTQQEDSAVYLCASSLDPGSPYEQYFGPGTRLTVT.

This chain links TRBV2 with TRBJ2-7; TRBD2 aligns across 13 bases. The germline CDR1 and CDR2 sequences are SNHLY and FYNNEI. The CDR3 runs 17 residues. The junction had 16 bases not matched to a gene; V was cut back by 7 bases and J by 7 bases. This chain's CDR3 is CASKWTSGSVVSEEQYF. The CDR3 nucleotides read TGTGCCAGCAAGTGGACTAGCGGGAGCGTCGTGTCAGAGGAGCAGTACTTC. Variable domain in full (rest from reference TRBV2 and TRBJ2-7): EPEVTQTPSHQVTQMGQEVILRCVPISNHLYFYWYRQILGQKVEFLVSFYNNEISEKSEIFDDQFSVERPDGSNFTLKIRSTKLEDSAMYFCASKWTSGSVVSEEQYFGPGTRLTVT.

This clone was seen once. The gene calls are TRBV27 and TRBJ2-2; a possible D gene is TRBD2 (5 bases). The germline CDR1 and CDR2 sequences are MNHEY and SMNVEV (reference sequence). The CDR3 contains 15 residues. V was shortened by 2 bases and J by 5 bases, with 12 bases between the two germline ends. For the CDR3, the DNA is TGTGCCAGCAGTTTAAGATTCGGAGGTACCGGGGAGCTGTTTTTT. Residues: CASSLRFGGTGELFF.

The chain combines TRBV4-2 with TRBJ2-2, with TRBD2 as a possible D gene (5 bases). CDR3 length: 17 residues. Between the trimmed V and J ends, which lost 2 bases and 1 base, there was a span of 14 bases. Germline V gene lookup returns CDR1 LGHNA and CDR2 YNFKEQ. The CDR3 nucleotides are TGTGCCAGCAGCCAAAGAGGCCTAGCTCAGAACACCGGGGAGCTGTTTTTT. Amino acids: CASSQRGLAQNTGELFF.